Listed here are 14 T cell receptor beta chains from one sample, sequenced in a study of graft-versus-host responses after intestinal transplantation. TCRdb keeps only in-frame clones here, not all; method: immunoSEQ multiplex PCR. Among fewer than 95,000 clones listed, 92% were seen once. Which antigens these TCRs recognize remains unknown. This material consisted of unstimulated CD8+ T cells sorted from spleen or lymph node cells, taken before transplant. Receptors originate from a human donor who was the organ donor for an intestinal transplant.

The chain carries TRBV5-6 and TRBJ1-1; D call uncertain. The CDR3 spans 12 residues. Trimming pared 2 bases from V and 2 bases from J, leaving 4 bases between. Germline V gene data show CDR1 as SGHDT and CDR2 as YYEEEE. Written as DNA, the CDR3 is TGTGCCAGCAGCTTCAGTAACACTGAAGCTTTCTTT. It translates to CASSFSNTEAFF.

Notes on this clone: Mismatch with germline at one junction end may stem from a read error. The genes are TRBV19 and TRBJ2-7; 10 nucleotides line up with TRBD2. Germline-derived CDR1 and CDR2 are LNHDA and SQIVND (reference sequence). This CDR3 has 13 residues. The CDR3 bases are TGTGCCAGTAGCCCCGGGACTAGCGCTGGAAACTTCTTC. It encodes CASSPGTSAGNFF.

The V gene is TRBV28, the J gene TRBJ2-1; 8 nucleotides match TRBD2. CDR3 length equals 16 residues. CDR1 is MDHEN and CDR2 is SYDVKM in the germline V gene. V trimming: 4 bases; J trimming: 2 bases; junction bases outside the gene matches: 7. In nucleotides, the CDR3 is TGTGCCAGCAGTTCCTTAGCGGGGAACACCTACAATGAGCAGTTCTTC. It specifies CASSSLAGNTYNEQFF.

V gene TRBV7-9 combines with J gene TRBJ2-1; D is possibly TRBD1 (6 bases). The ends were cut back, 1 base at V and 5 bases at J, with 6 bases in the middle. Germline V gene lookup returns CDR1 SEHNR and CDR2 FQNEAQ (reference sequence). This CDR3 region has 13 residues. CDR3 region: CASSLGDNNEQFF. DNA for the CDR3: TGTGCCAGCAGCTTAGGGGACAACAATGAGCAGTTCTTC.

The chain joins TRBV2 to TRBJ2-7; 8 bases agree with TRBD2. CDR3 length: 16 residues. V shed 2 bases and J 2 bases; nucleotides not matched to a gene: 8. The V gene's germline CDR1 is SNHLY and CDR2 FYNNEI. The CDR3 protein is CASSESGGGQAYEQYF. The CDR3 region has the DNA TGTGCCAGCAGTGAAAGCGGCGGGGGGCAAGCCTACGAGCAGTACTTC.

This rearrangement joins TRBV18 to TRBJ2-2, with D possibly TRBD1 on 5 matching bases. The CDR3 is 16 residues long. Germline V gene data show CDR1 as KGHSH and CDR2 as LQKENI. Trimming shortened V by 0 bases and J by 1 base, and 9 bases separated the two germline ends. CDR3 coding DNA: TGTGCCAGCTCACCACCGGCAGGGATGAACACCGGGGAGCTGTTTTTT. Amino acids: CASSPPAGMNTGELFF. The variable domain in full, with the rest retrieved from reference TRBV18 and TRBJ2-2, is NAGVMQNPRHLVRRRGQEARLRCSPMKGHSHVYWYRQLPEEGLKFMVYLQKENIIDESGMPKERFSAEFPKEGPSILRIQQVVRGDSAAYFCASSPPAGMNTGELFFGEGSRLTVL.

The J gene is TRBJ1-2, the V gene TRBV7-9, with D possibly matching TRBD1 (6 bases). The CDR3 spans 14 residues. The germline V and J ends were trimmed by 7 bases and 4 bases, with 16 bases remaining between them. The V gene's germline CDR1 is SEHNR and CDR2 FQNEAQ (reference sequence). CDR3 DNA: TGTGCCAGCACCACGAAGGGGGTACGCTATGGCTACACCTTC. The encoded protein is CASTTKGVRYGYTF.

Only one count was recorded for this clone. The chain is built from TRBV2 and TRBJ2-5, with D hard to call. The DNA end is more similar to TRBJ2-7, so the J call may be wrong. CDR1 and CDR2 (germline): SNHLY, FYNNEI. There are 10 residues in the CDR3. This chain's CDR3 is CASSGYEQYF. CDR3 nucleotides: TGTGCCAGCAGTGGGTACGAGCAGTACTTC.

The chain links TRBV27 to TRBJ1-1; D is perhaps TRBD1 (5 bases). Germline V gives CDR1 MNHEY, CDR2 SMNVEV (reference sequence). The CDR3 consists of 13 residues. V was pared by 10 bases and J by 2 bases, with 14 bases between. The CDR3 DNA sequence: TGTGCCACTCAAGGGCAGGGTAACACTGAAGCTTTCTTT. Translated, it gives CATQGQGNTEAFF.

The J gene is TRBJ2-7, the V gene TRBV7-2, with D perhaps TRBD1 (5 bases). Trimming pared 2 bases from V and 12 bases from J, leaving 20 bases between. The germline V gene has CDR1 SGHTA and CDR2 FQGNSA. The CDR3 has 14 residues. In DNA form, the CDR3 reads TGTGCCAGCAGCTTAAACGGCAGGGAACTTAGGGTGTACTTC. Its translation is CASSLNGRELRVYF.

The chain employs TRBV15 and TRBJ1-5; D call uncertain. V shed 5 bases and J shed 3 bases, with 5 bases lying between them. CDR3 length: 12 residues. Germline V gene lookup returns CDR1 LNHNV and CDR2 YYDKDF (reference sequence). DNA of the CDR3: TGTGCCACCAGCGAGGACAATCAGCCCCAGCATTTT. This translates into CATSEDNQPQHF.

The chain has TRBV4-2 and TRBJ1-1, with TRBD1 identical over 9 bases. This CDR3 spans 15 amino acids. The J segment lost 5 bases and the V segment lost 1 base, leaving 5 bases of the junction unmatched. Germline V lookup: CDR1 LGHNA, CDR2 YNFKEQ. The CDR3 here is CASSQGTGERTEAFF. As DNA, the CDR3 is TGTGCCAGCAGCCAAGGGACAGGGGAAAGGACTGAAGCTTTCTTT.

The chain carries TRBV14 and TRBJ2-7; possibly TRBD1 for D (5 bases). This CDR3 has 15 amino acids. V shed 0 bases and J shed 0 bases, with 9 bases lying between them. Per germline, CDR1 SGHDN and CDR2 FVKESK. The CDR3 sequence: CASSQDQGSSYEQYF. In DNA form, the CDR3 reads TGTGCCAGCAGCCAAGATCAGGGCAGCTCCTACGAGCAGTACTTC. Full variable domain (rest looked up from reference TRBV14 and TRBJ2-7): EAGVTQFPSHSVIEKGQTVTLRCDPISGHDNLYWYRRVMGKEIKFLLHFVKESKQDESGMPNNRFLAERTGGTYSTLKVQPAELEDSGVYFCASSQDQGSSYEQYFGPGTRLTVT.

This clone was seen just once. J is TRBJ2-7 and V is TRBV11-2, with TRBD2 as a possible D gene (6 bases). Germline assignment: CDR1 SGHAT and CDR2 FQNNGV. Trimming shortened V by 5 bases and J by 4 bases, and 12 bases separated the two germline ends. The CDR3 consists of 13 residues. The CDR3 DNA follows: TGTGCCAGCAGCGCCCCCGGGGGATACGAGCAGTACTTC. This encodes CASSAPGGYEQYF.